These 10 T cell receptor beta chains were all obtained from the same sample, sequenced in a study of lymphopenia after photon versus proton radiotherapy. Only in-frame clones appear in the TCRdb table, and some are missing; sequencing was by immunoSEQ multiplex PCR. The repertoire includes 65,000 to 90,000 clones, about 90% of them detected once, and about 2.2% sits in the top ten. Specimen: peripheral blood, collected from a patient treated with photon-based radiotherapy. The receptor set was obtained from a woman in her forties with cholangiocarcinoma.

The gene calls are TRBV6-5 and TRBJ2-7; no firm D call. CDR1 and CDR2 from the germline V gene are MNHEY and SVGAGI. The CDR3 is made up of 15 amino acids. V lost 3 bases to trimming and J lost 0 bases, with 12 bases between them. The CDR3 loop is CASSYEAGLSYEQYF. In DNA form, the CDR3 reads TGTGCCAGCAGTTATGAGGCAGGCCTCTCCTACGAGCAGTACTTC.

Concerning this clone itself: The identical CDR3 is also encoded by other nucleotide sequences in the sample. This chain uses TRBV5-1 with TRBJ2-7; D is possibly TRBD1 or TRBD2 (5 bases each). Germline values: CDR1 SGHRS, CDR2 YFSETQ. V was clipped by 4 bases and J by 2 bases, with 13 bases between them. The CDR3 spans 14 residues. CDR3 bases: TGCGCCAGCAGCAACCGGGACCCGCCCTACGAGCAGTACTTC. It yields the protein CASSNRDPPYEQYF.

This chain connects TRBV7-9 to TRBJ2-2; 8 bases agree with TRBD1. The CDR3 is made up of 16 amino acids. The J segment lost 5 bases and the V segment lost 5 bases, leaving 10 bases of the junction unmatched. Looked up from germline, CDR1 is SEHNR and CDR2 is FQNEAQ (reference sequence). The CDR3 loop reads CASSQSFQGATGELFF. In DNA, the CDR3 is TGTGCCAGCAGCCAATCTTTTCAGGGGGCAACCGGGGAGCTGTTTTTT.

The chain links TRBV11-2 to TRBJ1-2; 7 bases map to TRBD1. The CDR3 totals 13 residues. Trimming cost V 3 bases and J 6 bases; bases outside gene matches: 4. Germline-derived CDR1 and CDR2 are SGHAT and FQNNGV. CDR3 coding DNA: TGTGCCAGCAGCTTCGAGGGGGCAAATGGCTACACCTTC. Residues: CASSFEGANGYTF.

The chain uses TRBV11-2 and TRBJ1-1; 7 bases align to TRBD1. The germline gives CDR1 SGHAT, CDR2 FQNNGV. CDR3 size: 15 residues. With 5 bases clipped from V and 0 bases from J, the junction kept 6 bases outside the gene matches. This CDR3 is CASSPRTGLNTEAFF. The CDR3 nucleotides read TGTGCCAGCAGCCCACGGACAGGACTGAACACTGAAGCTTTCTTT.

The genes are TRBV28 and TRBJ2-2; 10 positions match TRBD1. CDR1 and CDR2 (germline): MDHEN, SYDVKM. J was trimmed by 4 bases and V by 6 bases; bases with no gene match: 2. This CDR3 has 14 amino acids. The CDR3 sequence: CASSWDRGTGELFF. CDR3 DNA sequence: TGTGCCAGCAGCTGGGACAGGGGCACCGGGGAGCTGTTTTTT.

This chain joins TRBV27 and TRBJ2-1; 7 nucleotides align to TRBD2. This CDR3 has 16 amino acids. The V gene end was trimmed by 2 bases and the J gene end by 4 bases; junction bases not matched to a gene: 8. Germline lookup yields CDR1 MNHEY and CDR2 SMNVEV (reference sequence). The DNA for the CDR3 is TGTGCCAGCAGTTTACGTCTGGCTAGCGGATACAATGAGCAGTTCTTC. It encodes CASSLRLASGYNEQFF.

The V and J genes are TRBV30 and TRBJ1-1; weak D call: TRBD1 (5 bases). Looked up from germline, CDR1 is GTSNPN and CDR2 is SVGIG (reference sequence). This CDR3 is 13 amino acids long. Trimming left V 7 bases short and J 5 bases short, with 17 bases between. This CDR3 is CASKAGRRTEAFF. Written as DNA, the CDR3 is TGTGCCTCAAAGGCGGGGCGGAGGACTGAAGCTTTCTTT.

This chain joins TRBV28 and TRBJ1-3; D uncertain. Trimming removed 2 bases from V and 8 bases from J, with 10 bases in between. This CDR3 is 13 amino acids long. The germline V gene encodes CDR1 MDHEN and CDR2 SYDVKM. Here the CDR3 reads CASSLRRSHTIYF. CDR3 DNA: TGTGCCAGCAGTTTACGCAGGTCCCACACCATATATTTT.

In its sample, this clone was seen once. The V and J genes are TRBV28 and TRBJ2-3; D might be TRBD2 (6 bases). V was trimmed by 2 bases and J by 3 bases, leaving 15 bases between them. Germline CDR1 MDHEN, CDR2 SYDVKM. This CDR3 has 16 amino acids. The CDR3 loop reads CASSLGGGGWTDTQYF. For the CDR3, the DNA is TGTGCCAGCAGTTTAGGTGGGGGAGGTTGGACAGATACGCAGTATTTT.